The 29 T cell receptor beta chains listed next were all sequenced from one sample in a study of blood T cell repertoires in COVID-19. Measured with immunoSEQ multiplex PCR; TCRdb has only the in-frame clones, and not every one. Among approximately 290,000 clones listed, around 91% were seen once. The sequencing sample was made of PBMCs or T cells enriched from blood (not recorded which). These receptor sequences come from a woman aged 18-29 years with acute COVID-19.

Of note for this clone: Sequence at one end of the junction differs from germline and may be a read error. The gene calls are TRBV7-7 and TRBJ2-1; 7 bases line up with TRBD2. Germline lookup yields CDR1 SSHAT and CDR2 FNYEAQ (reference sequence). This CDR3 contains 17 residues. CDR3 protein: CASSLRLASGGVNEQFF. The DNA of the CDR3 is TGTGCTAGCAGCTTAAGACTAGCCTCAGGAGGCGTCAATGAGCAGTTCTTC.

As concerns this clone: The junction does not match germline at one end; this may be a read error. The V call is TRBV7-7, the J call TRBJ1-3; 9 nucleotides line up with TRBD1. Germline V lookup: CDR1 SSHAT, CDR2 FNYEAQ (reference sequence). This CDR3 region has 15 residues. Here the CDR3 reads CASSAGQGFGNTIYF. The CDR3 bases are TGTGCTAGCAGCGCAGGACAGGGGTTTGGAAACACCATATATTTT. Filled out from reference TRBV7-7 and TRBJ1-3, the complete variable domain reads GAGVSQSPRYKVTKRGQDVTLRCDPISSHATLYWYQQALGQGPEFLTYFNYEAQPDKSGLPSDRFSAERPEGSISTLTIQRTEQRDSAMYRCASSAGQGFGNTIYFGEGSWLTVV.

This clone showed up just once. Here the CDR3 reads CASSLEISGNTIYF. In DNA, the CDR3 is TGTGCCAGCAGTTTAGAAATCTCTGGAAACACCATATATTTT. The chain couples TRBV6-2 or TRBV6-3 to TRBJ1-3, with D unclear. CDR1 is MNHEY and CDR2 is SVGEGT in the germline V gene. V was shortened by 4 bases and J by 0 bases, with 7 bases between the two germline ends. The CDR3 runs to 14 residues.

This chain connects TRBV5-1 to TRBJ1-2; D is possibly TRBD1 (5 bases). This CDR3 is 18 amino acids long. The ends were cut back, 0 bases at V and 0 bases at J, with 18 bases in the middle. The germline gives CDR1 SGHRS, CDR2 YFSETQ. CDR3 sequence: CASSLVDGQGRANYGYTF. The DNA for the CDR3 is TGCGCCAGCAGCTTGGTAGATGGGCAGGGAAGAGCTAACTATGGCTACACCTTC.

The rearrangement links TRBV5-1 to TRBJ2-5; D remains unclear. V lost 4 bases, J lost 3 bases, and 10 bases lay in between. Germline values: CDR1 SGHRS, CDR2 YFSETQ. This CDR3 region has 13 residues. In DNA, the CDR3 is TGCGCCAGCAGCGGGCAGTCTAAAGAGACCCAGTACTTC. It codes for CASSGQSKETQYF.

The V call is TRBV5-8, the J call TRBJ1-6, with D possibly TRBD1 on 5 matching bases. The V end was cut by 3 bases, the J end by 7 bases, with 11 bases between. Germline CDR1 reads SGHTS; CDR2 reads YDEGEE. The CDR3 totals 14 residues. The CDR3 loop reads CASSWEGRNSPLHF. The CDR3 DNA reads TGTGCCAGCAGCTGGGAGGGGCGGAATTCACCCCTCCACTTT.

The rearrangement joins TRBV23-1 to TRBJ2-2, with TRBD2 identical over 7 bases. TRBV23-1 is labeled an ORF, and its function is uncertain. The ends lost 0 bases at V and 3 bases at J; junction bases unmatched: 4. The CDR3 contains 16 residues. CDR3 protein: CASSQSRGEDTGELFF. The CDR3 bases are TGCGCCAGCAGTCAATCTCGGGGGGAGGACACCGGGGAGCTGTTTTTT.

CDR3 nucleotide sequence: TGTGCCAGCAGCTTAGGTCCTGAGGGTTCACCCCTCCACTTT. It translates to CASSLGPEGSPLHF. V and J are TRBV7-3 and TRBJ1-6; D ambiguous. The CDR3 is 14 residues long. Looked up from germline, CDR1 is SGHTA and CDR2 is FQGTGA. V lost 2 bases and J 9 bases, leaving 11 bases between the germline ends.

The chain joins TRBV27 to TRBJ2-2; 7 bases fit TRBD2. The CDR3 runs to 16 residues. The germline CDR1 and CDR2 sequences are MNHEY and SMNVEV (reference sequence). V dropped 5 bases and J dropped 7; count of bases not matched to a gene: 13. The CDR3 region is CASSPTRLAVRGELFF. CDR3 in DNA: TGTGCCAGCAGTCCAACTCGACTAGCCGTTCGCGGGGAGCTGTTTTTT.

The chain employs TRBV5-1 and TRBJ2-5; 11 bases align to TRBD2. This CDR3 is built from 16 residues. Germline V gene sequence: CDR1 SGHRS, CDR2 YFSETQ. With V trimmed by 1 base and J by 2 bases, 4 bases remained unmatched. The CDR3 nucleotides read TGCGCCAGCAGCTTGCGATCTAGCGGGAGGCAAGAGACCCAGTACTTC. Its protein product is CASSLRSSGRQETQYF.

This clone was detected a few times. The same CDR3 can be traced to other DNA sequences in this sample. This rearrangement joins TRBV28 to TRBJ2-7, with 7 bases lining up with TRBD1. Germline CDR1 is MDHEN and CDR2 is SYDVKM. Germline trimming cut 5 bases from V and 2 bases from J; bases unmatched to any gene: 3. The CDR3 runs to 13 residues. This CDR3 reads CASSDRDPYEQYF. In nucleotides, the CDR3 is TGTGCCAGCAGTGACAGGGACCCCTACGAGCAGTACTTC.

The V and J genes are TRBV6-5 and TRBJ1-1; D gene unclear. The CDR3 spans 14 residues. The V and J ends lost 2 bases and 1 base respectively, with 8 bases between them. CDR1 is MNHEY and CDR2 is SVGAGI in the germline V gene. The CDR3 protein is CASSYTLGNTEAFF. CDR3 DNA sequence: TGTGCCAGCAGTTACACACTAGGGAACACTGAAGCTTTCTTT.

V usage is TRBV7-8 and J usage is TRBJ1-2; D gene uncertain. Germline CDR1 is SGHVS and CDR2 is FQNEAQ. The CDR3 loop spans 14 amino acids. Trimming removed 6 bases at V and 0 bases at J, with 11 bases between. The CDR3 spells CASRSGTSNYGYTF. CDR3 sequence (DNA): TGTGCCAGCAGGAGCGGCACTTCTAACTATGGCTACACCTTC. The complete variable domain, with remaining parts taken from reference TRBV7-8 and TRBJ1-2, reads GAGVSQSPRYKVAKRGQDVALRCDPISGHVSLFWYQQALGQGPEFLTYFQNEAQLDKSGLPSDRFFAERPEGSVSTLKIQRTQQEDSAVYLCASRSGTSNYGYTFGSGTRLTVV.

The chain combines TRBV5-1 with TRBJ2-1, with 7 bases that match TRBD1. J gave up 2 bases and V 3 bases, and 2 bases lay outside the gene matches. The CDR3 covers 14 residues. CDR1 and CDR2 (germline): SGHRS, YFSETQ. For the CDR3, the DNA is TGCGCCAGCAGCTCCGGACAGGCCTACAATGAGCAGTTCTTC. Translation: CASSSGQAYNEQFF.

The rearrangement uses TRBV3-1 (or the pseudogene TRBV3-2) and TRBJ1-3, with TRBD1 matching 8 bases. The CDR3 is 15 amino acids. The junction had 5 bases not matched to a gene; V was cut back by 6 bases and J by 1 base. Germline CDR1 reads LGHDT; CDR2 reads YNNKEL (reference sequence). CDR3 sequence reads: CASRQGATSGNTIYF. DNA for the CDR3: TGTGCCAGCAGGCAGGGGGCTACTTCTGGAAACACCATATATTTT.

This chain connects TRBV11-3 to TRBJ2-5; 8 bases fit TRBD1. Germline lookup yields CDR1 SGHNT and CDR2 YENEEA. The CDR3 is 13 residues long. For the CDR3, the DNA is TGTACAGATACCAGGGGGCCCCAAGAGACCCAGTACTTC. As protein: CTDTRGPQETQYF.

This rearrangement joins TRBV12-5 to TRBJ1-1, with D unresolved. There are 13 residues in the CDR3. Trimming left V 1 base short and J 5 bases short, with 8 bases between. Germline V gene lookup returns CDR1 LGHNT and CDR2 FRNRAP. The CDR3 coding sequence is TGTGCTAGTGGTTTGGAACAGTTTACTGAAGCTTTCTTT. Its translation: CASGLEQFTEAFF.

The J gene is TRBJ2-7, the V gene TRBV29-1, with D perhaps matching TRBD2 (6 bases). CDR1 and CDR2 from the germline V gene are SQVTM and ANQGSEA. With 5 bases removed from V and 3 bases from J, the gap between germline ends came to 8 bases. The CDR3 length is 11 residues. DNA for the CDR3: TGCAGCGTTATGCGGGGCTACGAGCAGTACTTC. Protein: CSVMRGYEQYF.

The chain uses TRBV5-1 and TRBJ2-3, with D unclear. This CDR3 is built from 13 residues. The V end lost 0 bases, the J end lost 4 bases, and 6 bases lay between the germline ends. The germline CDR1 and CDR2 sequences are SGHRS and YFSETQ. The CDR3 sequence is CASSLAAADTQYF. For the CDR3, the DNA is TGCGCCAGCAGCTTGGCCGCAGCAGATACGCAGTATTTT.

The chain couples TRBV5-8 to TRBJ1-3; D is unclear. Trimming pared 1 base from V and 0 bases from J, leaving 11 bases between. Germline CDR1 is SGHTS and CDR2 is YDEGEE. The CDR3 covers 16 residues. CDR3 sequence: CASSLSTVSSGNTIYF. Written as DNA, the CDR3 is TGTGCCAGCAGCTTGTCAACAGTGAGCTCTGGAAACACCATATATTTT.

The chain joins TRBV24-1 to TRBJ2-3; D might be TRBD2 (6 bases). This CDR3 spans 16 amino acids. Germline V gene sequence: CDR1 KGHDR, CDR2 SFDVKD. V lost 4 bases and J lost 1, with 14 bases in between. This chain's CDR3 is CATSEPGRRGTDTQYF. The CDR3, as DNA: TGTGCCACCAGTGAGCCGGGGAGGCGAGGCACAGATACGCAGTATTTT.

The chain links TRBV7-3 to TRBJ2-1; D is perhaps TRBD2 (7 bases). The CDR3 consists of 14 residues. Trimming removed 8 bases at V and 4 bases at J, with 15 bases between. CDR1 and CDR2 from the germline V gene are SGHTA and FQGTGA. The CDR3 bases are TGTGCCAGCTCCGCGGGGGCTTCATACAATGAGCAGTTCTTC. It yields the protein CASSAGASYNEQFF.

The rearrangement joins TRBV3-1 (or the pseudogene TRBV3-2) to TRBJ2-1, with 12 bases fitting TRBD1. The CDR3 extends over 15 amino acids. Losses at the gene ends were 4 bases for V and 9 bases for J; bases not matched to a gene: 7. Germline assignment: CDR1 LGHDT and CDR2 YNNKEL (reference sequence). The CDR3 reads CASSLPGQGAFEQFF. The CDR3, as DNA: TGTGCCAGCAGCCTTCCGGGACAGGGGGCGTTTGAGCAGTTCTTC.

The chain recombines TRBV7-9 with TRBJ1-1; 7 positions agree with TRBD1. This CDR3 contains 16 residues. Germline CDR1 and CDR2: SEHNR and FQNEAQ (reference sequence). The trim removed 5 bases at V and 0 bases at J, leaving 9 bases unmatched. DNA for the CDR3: TGTGCCAGCAGCCCCTTATTAGGGGGCATGAACACTGAAGCTTTCTTT. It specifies CASSPLLGGMNTEAFF.

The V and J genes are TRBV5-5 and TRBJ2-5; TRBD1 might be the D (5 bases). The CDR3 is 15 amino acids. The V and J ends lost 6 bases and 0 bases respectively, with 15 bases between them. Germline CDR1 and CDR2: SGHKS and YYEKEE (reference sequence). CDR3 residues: CASNLARVYQETQYF. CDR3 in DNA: TGTGCCAGCAACCTCGCCAGGGTATACCAAGAGACCCAGTACTTC. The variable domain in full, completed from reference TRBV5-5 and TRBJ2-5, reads DAGVTQSPTHLIKTRGQQVTLRCSPISGHKSVSWYQQVLGQGPQFIFQYYEKEERGRGNFPDRFSARQFPNYSSELNVNALLLGDSALYLCASNLARVYQETQYFGPGTRLLVL.

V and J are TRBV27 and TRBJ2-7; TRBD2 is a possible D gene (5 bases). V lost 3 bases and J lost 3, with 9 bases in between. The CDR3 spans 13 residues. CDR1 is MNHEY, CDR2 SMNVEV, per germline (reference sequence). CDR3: CASSFGLVYEQYF. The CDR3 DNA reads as TGTGCCAGCAGTTTTGGACTGGTCTACGAGCAGTACTTC.

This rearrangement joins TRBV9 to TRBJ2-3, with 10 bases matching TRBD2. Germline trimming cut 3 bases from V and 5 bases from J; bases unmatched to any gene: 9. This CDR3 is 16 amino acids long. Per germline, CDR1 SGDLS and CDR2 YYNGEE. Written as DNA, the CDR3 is TGTGCCAGCAGCGAATTTCTAGCGGGAGAGGTAGATACGCAGTATTTT. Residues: CASSEFLAGEVDTQYF.

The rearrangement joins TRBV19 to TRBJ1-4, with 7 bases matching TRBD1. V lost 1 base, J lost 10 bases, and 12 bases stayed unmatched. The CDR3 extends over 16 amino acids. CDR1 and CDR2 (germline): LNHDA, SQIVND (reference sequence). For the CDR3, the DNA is TGTGCCAGTAGTATAGCGATGACAGGGTTGATGGGAAAACTGTTTTTT. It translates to CASSIAMTGLMGKLFF. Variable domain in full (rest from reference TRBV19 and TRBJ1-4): DGGITQSPKYLFRKEGQNVTLSCEQNLNHDAMYWYRQDPGQGLRLIYYSQIVNDFQKGDIAEGYSVSREKKESFPLTVTSAQKNPTAFYLCASSIAMTGLMGKLFFGSGTQLSVL.

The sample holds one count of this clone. CDR3 sequence reads: CASSLLTENTEAFF. Here the CDR3 DNA reads TGTGCCAGCTCACTCCTGACAGAGAACACTGAAGCTTTCTTT. The chain employs TRBV18 and TRBJ1-1; TRBD1 is a possible D gene (5 bases). Trimming took 4 bases from V and 1 from J, leaving 10 bases between them. CDR1 is KGHSH, CDR2 LQKENI, per germline. The CDR3 spans 14 residues. The whole variable domain, filled in from reference TRBV18 and TRBJ1-1, reads NAGVMQNPRHLVRRRGQEARLRCSPMKGHSHVYWYRQLPEEGLKFMVYLQKENIIDESGMPKERFSAEFPKEGPSILRIQQVVRGDSAAYFCASSLLTENTEAFFGQGTRLTVV.